A selection of T cell receptor beta chains follows, all from one sample in a study of blood T cell repertoires in COVID-19. Some clones are missing from TCRdb's copy, which holds only in-frame ones; the method was immunoSEQ multiplex PCR. The sample comprises 150,000 to 200,000 clones, roughly 80% of which are singletons, and around 7% rests with the top ten. Sequenced sample: peripheral blood. The receptor set was obtained from a woman in her forties with COVID-19, enrolled during active disease. CDR3s include the opening cysteine and the closing phenylalanine or tryptophan. Fields, in order: CDR3 protein, CDR3 DNA, J gene, V gene, CDR3 length, clone size, D gene. A D gene is named only where the DNA matches it firmly. The size entry is marked missing in some rows and otherwise reads once, few, many or a size class.

CASSPTGGTEAFF TGTGCCAGCTCACCAACGGGGGGCACTGAAGCTTTCTTT TRBJ1-1 TRBV18 13 . .
CASSLTDTNNSPLHF TGTGCCAGCAGCCTAACGGACACAAATAATTCACCCCTCCACTTT TRBJ1-6 TRBV11-2 15 . .
CASSPGGSVNQPQHF TGCGCCAGCAGCCCAGGGGGCTCAGTGAATCAGCCCCAGCATTTT TRBJ1-5 TRBV5-1 15 . TRBD1
CASSSEGGGRTDTQYF TGTGCCAGCAGCTCAGAGGGGGGGGGCCGCACAGATACGCAGTATTTT TRBJ2-3 TRBV9 16 . .
CASSPIAGGYNEQFF TGTGCCAGCAGCCCGATAGCGGGAGGGTACAATGAGCAGTTCTTC TRBJ2-1 TRBV11-2 15 . TRBD2
CASSQGLAGPQETQYF TGTGCCAGCAGCCAAGGACTAGCCGGCCCGCAAGAGACCCAGTACTTC TRBJ2-5 TRBV5-5 16 once TRBD2
CASSEWEVSNQPQHF TGTGCCAGCAGTGAATGGGAGGTTAGCAATCAGCCCCAGCATTTT TRBJ1-5 TRBV6-1 15 . .
CASSLSSGRETQYF TGTGCCAGCAGCCTATCCAGCGGGAGAGAGACCCAGTACTTC TRBJ2-5 TRBV3-1/TRBV3-2 14 . TRBD2
CASIPGLAGALSYNEQFF TGTGCCAGCATTCCGGGACTAGCGGGAGCTCTCTCCTACAATGAGCAGTTCTTC TRBJ2-1 TRBV2 18 . TRBD2
CASSPPLAGVGEQYF TGTGCCAGCAGCCCGCCACTAGCGGGAGTTGGAGAGCAGTACTTC TRBJ2-7 TRBV3-1/TRBV3-2 15 . TRBD2
CASSLVLGQGYNEQFF TGTGCCAGCAGCTTAGTCCTGGGACAGGGCTACAATGAGCAGTTCTTC TRBJ2-1 TRBV7-9 16 . TRBD1
CASKRDRDINGELFF TGTGCCAGCAAAAGGGACAGGGATATTAACGGGGAGCTGTTTTTT TRBJ2-2 TRBV6-5 15 . TRBD1
CASSLVGTSGIVSQYF TGTGCCAGCAGCTTGGTAGGGACTAGCGGGATCGTGTCGCAGTACTTC TRBJ2-7 TRBV5-4 16 . TRBD2
CSVIYNEQFF TGCAGCGTTATATACAATGAGCAGTTCTTC TRBJ2-1 TRBV29-1 10 . .
CASSLQGASGTQYF TGCGCCAGCAGCCTACAGGGGGCAAGTGGGACCCAGTACTTC TRBJ2-5 TRBV4-1 14 . TRBD1
CATSRDINYEQYF TGTGCCACCAGCAGAGATATAAATTACGAGCAGTACTTC TRBJ2-7 TRBV15 13 . .
CASSAGTGGFWTYF TGTGCCAGCAGTGCAGGGACAGGGGGCTTTTGGACTTACTTC TRBJ2-4 TRBV28 14 . TRBD1
CASSNVAGDSYEQYF TGTGCCAGCAGCAACGTAGCGGGCGACTCCTACGAGCAGTACTTC TRBJ2-7 TRBV2 15 . TRBD2
CASSPGANQPQHF TGTGCCAGCAGCCCAGGGGCAAATCAGCCCCAGCATTTT TRBJ1-5 TRBV7-3 13 . .
CASSDSAGGPNEQFF TGTGCCAGCAGTGACTCAGCGGGGGGGCCCAATGAGCAGTTCTTC TRBJ2-1 TRBV6-4 15 . TRBD2
CASRLGTGGRSPLHF TGCGCCAGCAGACTCGGGACAGGGGGCCGTTCACCCCTCCACTTT TRBJ1-6 TRBV4-1 15 . TRBD1
CSVDGGVETQYF TGCAGCGTTGATGGGGGCGTGGAGACCCAGTACTTC TRBJ2-5 TRBV29-1 12 . .
CASSAGGYEQYF TGTGCCAGCAGCGCGGGGGGCTACGAGCAGTACTTC TRBJ2-7 TRBV9 12 . TRBD2
CASSQSTGEWDTQYF TGTGCCAGCAGCCAAAGCACAGGGGAGTGGGATACGCAGTATTTT TRBJ2-3 TRBV3-1/TRBV3-2 15 . TRBD1
CASSQDDRGRLAGFYNEQFF TGTGCCAGCAGCCAAGACGACAGGGGGAGACTAGCGGGGTTCTACAATGAGCAGTTCTTC TRBJ2-1 TRBV3-1/TRBV3-2 20 . TRBD2
CATPGQIFDEQYF TGTGCCACACCGGGACAGATCTTTGACGAGCAGTACTTC TRBJ2-7 TRBV10-3 13 . TRBD1
CASSLAGTDNSPLHF TGTGCCAGCAGCTTAGCGGGGACAGATAATTCACCCCTCCACTTT TRBJ1-6 TRBV7-9 15 . TRBD1
CASTVGLSTDTQYF TGTGCCAGTACGGTGGGCTTAAGCACAGATACGCAGTATTTT TRBJ2-3 TRBV19 14 once .
CAWSRHVYNEQFF TGTGCCTGGAGTCGACACGTCTACAATGAGCAGTTCTTC TRBJ2-1 TRBV30 13 . .
CASSRSRSGEGAGANVLTF TGCGCCAGCAGCCGATCCCGGTCAGGGGAGGGGGCTGGGGCCAACGTCCTGACTTTC TRBJ2-6 TRBV4-1 19 . .
CASSNPGLADNEQFF TGTGCCAGCAGTAACCCGGGACTAGCTGACAATGAGCAGTTCTTC TRBJ2-1 TRBV27 15 few TRBD2
CASSFQAASSNQPQHF TGTGCCAGCAGTTTTCAAGCGGCTTCCTCCAATCAGCCCCAGCATTTT TRBJ1-5 TRBV6-6 16 once .
CASSSGLAGQFF TGTGCCAGCAGCTCCGGACTAGCGGGGCAGTTCTTC TRBJ2-1 TRBV2 12 . TRBD2
CASSLDRVWETQYF TGTGCCAGCAGCCTCGACAGGGTATGGGAGACCCAGTACTTC TRBJ2-5 TRBV3-1/TRBV3-2 14 . TRBD1
CASSQVGGRNIQYF TGTGCCAGCAGCCAAGTAGGTGGGAGAAACATTCAGTACTTC TRBJ2-4 TRBV14 14 . .
CASQQGRSPLHF TGCGCCAGCCAACAGGGTAGATCACCCCTCCACTTT TRBJ1-6 TRBV10-2 12 . .
CASSLGGLTNNEQFF TGTGCCAGCAGCTTAGGTGGTCTTACAAACAATGAGCAGTTCTTC TRBJ2-1 TRBV11-3 15 . .